Following are 28 T cell receptor beta chains from one sample sequenced in a study of blood T cells in healthy people across ages. For the second PCR, which ran for 7 to 11 cycles, a sample-barcoded 5' primer and a J-beta primer mix were used. MiXCR was run by TCRdb on the 5' RACE reads, yielding one entry per CDR3 protein. The repertoire holds 1.5 million or so distinct CDR3 sequences, with 42% as singletons. Sequenced input: blood. The receptors were gathered from a young woman in good health.

This clonotype was picked up a small number of times. Relative to the germline gene, one junction end is altered; a read error may explain this. The V call is TRBV7-7, the J call TRBJ2-7; D is unresolved. The CDR3 consists of 14 residues. Germline-derived CDR1 and CDR2 are SSHAT and FNYEAQ (reference sequence). In nucleotides, the CDR3 is TGTGCTAGCAGCTTATCCTACAACTCCTACGAGCAGTACTTC. Translation: CASSLSYNSYEQYF.

The chain carries TRBV12-3 or TRBV12-4 and TRBJ1-1, with TRBD1 matching over 11 bases. The trim removed 11 bases at V and 6 bases at J, leaving 8 bases unmatched. The CDR3 is made up of 13 amino acids. The CDR3 DNA is TGTGCCGTGGTAGCGGGACAGGGGGCTGAAGCTTTCTTT. Amino acid sequence: CAVVAGQGAEAFF.

V usage is TRBV4-2 and J usage is TRBJ2-7; D call uncertain. This CDR3 spans 14 amino acids. From germline, CDR1 is LGHNA and CDR2 YNFKEQ. V shed 0 bases and J shed 5 bases, with 11 bases lying between them. CDR3 in DNA: TGTGCCAGCAGCCAAGATGGACCAGCCGACGAGCAGTACTTC. This encodes CASSQDGPADEQYF.

Only a few counts were recorded for this clonotype. This chain links TRBV7-2 with TRBJ2-5; D uncertain. V was pared by 0 bases and J by 4 bases, with 9 bases between. This CDR3 has 14 residues. Germline values: CDR1 SGHTA, CDR2 FQGNSA. The DNA for the CDR3 is TGTGCCAGCAGCTTAGCAGTGGGCGTAGAGACCCAGTACTTC. This codes for CASSLAVGVETQYF.

The rearrangement links TRBV7-9 to TRBJ2-1, with no clear D. This CDR3 region has 14 residues. V gave up 3 bases and J gave up 6 bases, with 12 bases separating them. Per the germline V gene, CDR1 is SEHNR and CDR2 is FQNEAQ (reference sequence). CDR3 sequence (DNA): TGTGCCAGCAGCTTCGACTTAGGATTCAATGAGCAGTTCTTC. Translating it yields CASSFDLGFNEQFF.

The chain joins TRBV7-9 to TRBJ2-3; D is undetermined. The germline CDR1 and CDR2 sequences are SEHNR and FQNEAQ (reference sequence). This CDR3 contains 14 residues. V lost 5 bases and J 4 bases, leaving 13 bases between the germline ends. CDR3 protein: CASSPVDDADTQYF. Written as DNA, the CDR3 is TGTGCCAGCAGCCCCGTTGATGACGCAGATACGCAGTATTTT.

This clonotype has more than one count but fewer than ten. DNA for the CDR3: TGCAGTGCCCCAAGACAGGGCAGAGACGAGCAGTACTTC. This codes for CSAPRQGRDEQYF. The gene calls are TRBV20-1 and TRBJ2-7, with 7 bases fitting TRBD1. The CDR3 spans 13 residues. Germline-derived CDR1 and CDR2 are DFQATT and SNEGSKA (reference sequence). J gave up 5 bases and V 6 bases, and 10 bases lay outside the gene matches.

To note about this clonotype: No conserved phenylalanine or tryptophan is present at the end of the CDR3, so a read error is the likely explanation. CDR3 in amino acids: CASSPHIGQGLEAFL. As DNA, the CDR3 is TGTGCCAGCTCACCCCATATTGGACAGGGTCTTGAAGCTTTCCTT. This chain uses TRBV18 with TRBJ1-1; TRBD1 matches 8 bases. V lost 3 bases and J lost 7; bases outside the gene matches: 10. This CDR3 has 15 amino acids. Per germline, CDR1 KGHSH and CDR2 LQKENI.

V gene TRBV15 combines with J gene TRBJ2-5; 10 bases are a match to TRBD2. V dropped 3 bases and J dropped 5; count of bases not matched to a gene: 9. The germline CDR1 and CDR2 sequences are LNHNV and YYDKDF (reference sequence). The CDR3 is 16 residues long. CDR3 in amino acids: CATSRALAGTGETQYF. The CDR3 DNA reads TGTGCCACCAGCAGGGCACTAGCGGGAACTGGGGAGACCCAGTACTTC.

The rearrangement joins TRBV29-1 to TRBJ2-5; the match to TRBD2 covers 7 bases. The CDR3 length is 15 residues. The germline V gene encodes CDR1 SQVTM and CDR2 ANQGSEA. With 0 bases clipped from V and 11 bases from J, the junction kept 15 bases outside the gene matches. The CDR3 loop reads CSVEEGGQGWNEQYF. CDR3 nucleotide sequence: TGCAGCGTTGAAGAGGGAGGGCAGGGCTGGAATGAGCAGTACTTC. Full variable domain (missing parts from reference TRBV29-1 and TRBJ2-5): SAVISQKPSRDICQRGTSLTIQCQVDSQVTMMFWYRQQPGQSLTLIATANQGSEATYESGFVIDKFPISRPNLTFSTLTVSNMSPEDSSIYLCSVEEGGQGWNEQYFGPGTRLLVL.

The chain employs TRBV12-3 or TRBV12-4 and TRBJ2-7; tentative D call: TRBD2 (5 bases). V was trimmed by 5 bases and J by 6 bases, leaving 23 bases between them. This CDR3 region has 16 residues. The CDR3 here is CASSPADYGPLLEQYF. The DNA of the CDR3 is TGTGCCAGCAGTCCCGCCGACTATGGTCCCCTCCTCGAGCAGTACTTC.

In the case of this clonotype: A much larger clone differs from this one at a single base, so this may be a read error. In nucleotides, the CDR3 is TGCAGTGCTAGACTAGCGGGGGACCACAGTGAGCAGTACTTC. It encodes CSARLAGDHSEQYF. The gene calls are TRBV20-1 and TRBJ2-7, with TRBD2 identical over 10 bases. CDR3 length: 14 amino acids. Germline loops: CDR1 DFQATT, CDR2 SNEGSKA (reference sequence). The trim removed 2 bases at V and 7 bases at J, leaving 8 bases unmatched.

The DNA for the CDR3 is TGTGCCAGCAGCCCGGAGGGGGGGAACTATGGCTACACCTTC. Its translation is CASSPEGGNYGYTF. The chain couples TRBV7-2 to TRBJ1-2; D may be TRBD1 (6 bases). V was cut by 5 bases and J by 2 bases, with 12 bases left in between. The CDR3 extends over 14 amino acids. Germline loops: CDR1 SGHTA, CDR2 FQGNSA.

The CDR3 sequence: CSASAGTGGSEQYF. The DNA of the CDR3 is TGCAGTGCTAGTGCTGGGACAGGCGGTTCCGAGCAGTACTTC. The chain carries TRBV20-1 and TRBJ2-5, with 8 nucleotides matching TRBD1. The J call may be incorrect, as the DNA end agrees better with TRBJ2-7. Germline assignment: CDR1 DFQATT and CDR2 SNEGSKA (reference sequence). The CDR3 has 14 amino acids.

The V call is TRBV28, the J call TRBJ2-1; 10 bases map to TRBD1. Looked up from germline, CDR1 is MDHEN and CDR2 is SYDVKM. CDR3 length: 16 residues. Losses at the gene ends were 6 bases for V and 0 bases for J; bases not matched to a gene: 5. The CDR3 nucleotides read TGTGCCAGCAGGCGACAGGGGGCGAGCTCCTACAATGAGCAGTTCTTC. It yields the protein CASRRQGASSYNEQFF. Combining the CDR3 with reference TRBV28 and TRBJ2-1 gives the whole variable domain DVKVTQSSRYLVKRTGEKVFLECVQDMDHENMFWYRQDPGLGLRLIYFSYDVKMKEKGDIPEGYSVSREKKERFSLILESASTNQTSMYLCASRRQGASSYNEQFFGPGTRLTVL.

This clonotype was counted between two and nine times. The V gene is TRBV20-1, the J gene TRBJ1-5, with D possibly being TRBD1 (6 bases). Germline CDR1 reads DFQATT; CDR2 reads SNEGSKA (reference sequence). The CDR3 totals 16 residues. Trimming left V 4 bases short and J 3 bases short, with 19 bases between. DNA of the CDR3: TGCAGTGCTACTGATTGGGGGACACCCGACAATCAGCCCCAGCATTTT. Translation: CSATDWGTPDNQPQHF.

The chain recombines TRBV24-1 with TRBJ2-1; TRBD2 is a possible D gene (7 bases). The length of the CDR3 is 15 residues. Germline V gives CDR1 KGHDR, CDR2 SFDVKD. Trimming took off 4 bases at V and 5 bases at J, with 14 bases between the two ends. The CDR3 coding sequence is TGTGCCACCAGTGAAAGGGGGGGAAGTAACAATGAGCAGTTCTTC. It is translated as CATSERGGSNNEQFF.

The chain combines TRBV12-3 or TRBV12-4 with TRBJ2-2; D call uncertain. The CDR3 runs 12 residues. The V end was cut by 6 bases, the J end by 5 bases, with 7 bases between. CDR3 DNA: TGTGCCAGCAGCACTAAGACCGGGGAGCTGTTTTTT. It codes for CASSTKTGELFF.

J is TRBJ2-4 and V is TRBV3-1; weak D call: TRBD2 (5 bases). The J call is doubtful: the DNA matches TRBJ2-7 better. This CDR3 is 14 amino acids long. Germline CDR1 is LGHDT and CDR2 is YNNKEL (reference sequence). CDR3 amino acids: CASQDWNPRNEQYF. In nucleotides, the CDR3 is TGTGCCAGCCAGGACTGGAACCCACGGAACGAGCAGTACTTC.

V gene TRBV7-2 combines with J gene TRBJ1-2; no reliable D call. V lost 2 bases and J lost 5, with 15 bases in between. This CDR3 has 15 amino acids. Germline CDR1 reads SGHTA; CDR2 reads FQGNSA. The CDR3 here is CASSLRPFWTYGYTF. In DNA, the CDR3 is TGTGCCAGCAGCTTACGCCCCTTTTGGACTTATGGCTACACCTTC.

To note about this clonotype: This may be a read error: a much more frequent sequence differs by one nucleotide. The chain couples TRBV30 to TRBJ1-1; TRBD1 might be the D (5 bases). This CDR3 is 14 amino acids long. From germline, CDR1 is GTSNPN and CDR2 SVGIG (reference sequence). Trimming removed 8 bases from V and 0 bases from J, with 16 bases in between. The CDR3 coding sequence is TGTGCCGGCGTCGGACGGGGACTGAACACTGAAGCTTTCTTT. This gives the protein CAGVGRGLNTEAFF.

This chain joins TRBV7-6 and TRBJ2-7; 8 nucleotides align to TRBD1. There are 15 residues in the CDR3. V was pared by 5 bases and J by 0 bases, with 6 bases of the junction left unmatched. The germline V gene encodes CDR1 SGHVS and CDR2 FNYEAQ. CDR3 loop: CASSKGDRSSYEQYF. The CDR3 DNA reads TGTGCCAGCAGCAAAGGGGACAGGAGCTCCTACGAGCAGTACTTC.

There are a few counts of this clonotype. The J gene is TRBJ2-1, the V gene TRBV12-3 or TRBV12-4; 12 positions agree with TRBD2. The CDR3 extends over 16 amino acids. Trimming at V came to 5 bases and at J to 9 bases, leaving 11 bases not matched to a gene. The DNA for the CDR3 is TGTGCCAGCAGTCTTAGACTAGCGGGAGAAGTCGGTGAGCAGTTCTTC. Translating it yields CASSLRLAGEVGEQFF.

The rearrangement joins TRBV6-2 or TRBV6-3 to TRBJ2-7, with D tentatively TRBD1 (6 bases). Germline CDR1 is MNHEY and CDR2 is SVGEGT. CDR3 length: 16 amino acids. V lost 2 bases to trimming and J lost 2 bases, with 16 bases between them. The CDR3 DNA reads TGTGCCAGCAGTTACGCAAGGACAGCCTCTGCCTACGAGCAGTACTTC. Amino acid sequence: CASSYARTASAYEQYF.

This clonotype has just one count. J is TRBJ2-1 and V is TRBV5-1, with D maybe TRBD2 (6 bases). The CDR3 is 15 amino acids. Trimming pared 4 bases from V and 5 bases from J, leaving 16 bases between. Germline values: CDR1 SGHRS, CDR2 YFSETQ. This chain's CDR3 is CASSHWGPGDNEQFF. The CDR3, as DNA: TGCGCCAGCAGCCACTGGGGTCCGGGAGACAATGAGCAGTTCTTC. The full variable domain, with the rest looked up from reference TRBV5-1 and TRBJ2-1, is KAGVTQTPRYLIKTRGQQVTLSCSPISGHRSVSWYQQTPGQGLQFLFEYFSETQRNKGNFPGRFSGRQFSNSRSEMNVSTLELGDSALYLCASSHWGPGDNEQFFGPGTRLTVL.

This clonotype has ten or more counts. The CDR3, as DNA: TGTGCCATCAGTGAGTCGGGGGGGACCTCCAAAAACATTCAGTACTTC. Translating gives CAISESGGTSKNIQYF. The chain couples TRBV10-3 to TRBJ2-4; 7 bases align to TRBD2. J gave up 2 bases and V 0 bases, and 4 bases lay outside the gene matches. The CDR3 consists of 16 residues. Germline CDR1 ENHRY, CDR2 SYGVKD.

Comments on this clonotype: A read error is possible here, since a much larger clone lies one base away. The chain recombines TRBV4-1 with TRBJ2-3; D is possibly TRBD1 or TRBD2 (6 bases each). Germline CDR1 reads MGHRA; CDR2 reads YSYEKL. The CDR3 extends over 17 amino acids. In nucleotides, the CDR3 is TGCGCCAGCAGCCAAGATAGCCGCGGGACAAGTACAGAGACGCAGTATTTT. Its translation is CASSQDSRGTSTETQYF.

This clonotype was detected once. The chain has TRBV18 and TRBJ1-2, with TRBD1 identical over 8 bases. CDR3 length: 15 residues. CDR1 is KGHSH, CDR2 LQKENI, per germline. V shed 3 bases and J 6 bases; nucleotides not matched to a gene: 9. The CDR3 bases are TGTGCCAGCTCACCTCAAGGACAGGGTCAAAATGGCTACACCTTC. Translating it yields CASSPQGQGQNGYTF.